Listed below are T cell receptor beta chains from one sample, sequenced in a study of cytomegalovirus exposure and HLA in healthy donors. Clones were read by immunoSEQ multiplex PCR, and TCRdb kept only the in-frame ones, dropping some. In the table there are 60,000 to 80,000 clones, approximately 67% of which are singletons. Sequenced input: PBMCs. These TCRs come from a man aged 25 to 45 in good health and CMV-seronegative. The CDR3 runs from the conserved cysteine through the conserved F or W. Each record gives: D gene, V gene, J gene, clone size, CDR3 protein, CDR3 DNA. The D gene is left open where the match is weak. Clone size, where shown, is once, few, many, or a class for clones that have expanded.

d_call: TRBD1
v_call: TRBV2
j_call: TRBJ2-5
clone_size: few
cdr3_aa: CASGFRGPGETQYF
cdr3_nt: TGTGCCAGCGGATTTAGGGGGCCAGGGGAGACCCAGTACTTC

d_call: .
v_call: TRBV5-1
j_call: TRBJ1-1
clone_size: .
cdr3_aa: CASSPRAETLNTEAFF
cdr3_nt: TGCGCCAGCAGCCCGCGGGCGGAGACCCTGAACACTGAAGCTTTCTTT

d_call: TRBD1
v_call: TRBV2
j_call: TRBJ2-1
clone_size: .
cdr3_aa: CASKGQGGYNEQFF
cdr3_nt: TGTGCCAGCAAGGGACAGGGGGGCTACAATGAGCAGTTCTTC

d_call: .
v_call: TRBV19
j_call: TRBJ2-1
clone_size: .
cdr3_aa: CASSIGRQGGNEQFF
cdr3_nt: TGTGCCAGTAGTATAGGTCGGCAGGGGGGCAATGAGCAGTTCTTC

d_call: TRBD1
v_call: TRBV7-6
j_call: TRBJ1-1
clone_size: .
cdr3_aa: CASSRRQGRALDTEAFF
cdr3_nt: TGTGCCAGCAGCCGAAGACAGGGAAGAGCATTGGACACTGAAGCTTTCTTT

d_call: .
v_call: TRBV12-5
j_call: TRBJ1-2
clone_size: .
cdr3_aa: CASGLVSRHTYGYTF
cdr3_nt: TGTGCTAGTGGTTTGGTATCGAGGCACACCTATGGCTACACCTTC

d_call: .
v_call: TRBV18
j_call: TRBJ2-7
clone_size: .
cdr3_aa: CASSPRGTPAAYEQYF
cdr3_nt: TGTGCCAGCTCACCGAGGGGGACACCGGCAGCCTACGAGCAGTACTTC

d_call: TRBD1
v_call: TRBV18
j_call: TRBJ1-1
clone_size: few
cdr3_aa: CASSADQGAGTEAFF
cdr3_nt: TGTGCCAGCTCAGCTGACCAGGGGGCTGGCACTGAAGCTTTCTTT

d_call: TRBD2
v_call: TRBV6-5
j_call: TRBJ2-5
clone_size: .
cdr3_aa: CASSYGGVETQYF
cdr3_nt: TGTGCCAGCAGTTACGGGGGGGTAGAGACCCAGTACTTC

d_call: .
v_call: TRBV9
j_call: TRBJ2-5
clone_size: .
cdr3_aa: CASSVEGVGETQYF
cdr3_nt: TGTGCCAGCAGCGTAGAAGGGGTTGGGGAGACCCAGTACTTC

d_call: TRBD2
v_call: TRBV7-7
j_call: TRBJ2-1
clone_size: few
cdr3_aa: CASSSSGAYNEQFF
cdr3_nt: TGTGCCAGCAGCTCTAGCGGGGCTTACAATGAGCAGTTCTTC

d_call: TRBD1
v_call: TRBV2
j_call: TRBJ2-7
clone_size: .
cdr3_aa: CASTSTGITFYEQYF
cdr3_nt: TGTGCCAGCACTTCGACAGGGATAACATTCTACGAGCAGTACTTC

d_call: TRBD2
v_call: TRBV19
j_call: TRBJ2-1
clone_size: few
cdr3_aa: CASSARTSGGEEQFF
cdr3_nt: TGTGCCAGTAGTGCCCGGACTAGCGGGGGGGAAGAGCAGTTCTTC

d_call: TRBD1
v_call: TRBV25-1
j_call: TRBJ2-7
clone_size: .
cdr3_aa: CASSEIQGERQYF
cdr3_nt: TGTGCCAGCAGTGAAATCCAGGGGGAGAGGCAGTACTTC